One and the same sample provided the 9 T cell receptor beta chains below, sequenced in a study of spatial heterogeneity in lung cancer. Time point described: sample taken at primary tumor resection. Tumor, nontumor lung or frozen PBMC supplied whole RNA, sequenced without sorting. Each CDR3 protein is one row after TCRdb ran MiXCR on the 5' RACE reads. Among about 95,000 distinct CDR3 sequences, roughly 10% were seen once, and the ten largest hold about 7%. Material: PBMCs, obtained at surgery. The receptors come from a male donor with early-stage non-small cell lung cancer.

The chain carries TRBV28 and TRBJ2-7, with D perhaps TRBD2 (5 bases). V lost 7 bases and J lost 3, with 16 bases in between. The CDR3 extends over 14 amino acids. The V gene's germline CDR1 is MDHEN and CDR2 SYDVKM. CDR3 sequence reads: CASNPLDRNYEQYF. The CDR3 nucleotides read TGTGCCAGCAACCCACTAGATAGAAACTACGAGCAGTACTTC. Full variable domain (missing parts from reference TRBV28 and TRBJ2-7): DVKVTQSSRYLVKRTGEKVFLECVQDMDHENMFWYRQDPGLGLRLIYFSYDVKMKEKGDIPEGYSVSREKKERFSLILESASTNQTSMYLCASNPLDRNYEQYFGPGTRLTVT.

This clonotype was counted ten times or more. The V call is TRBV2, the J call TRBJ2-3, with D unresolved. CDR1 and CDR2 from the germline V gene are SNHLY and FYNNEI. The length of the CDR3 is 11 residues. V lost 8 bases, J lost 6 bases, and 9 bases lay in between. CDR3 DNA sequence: TGTGCCAGCGGGCGCCCGGATACGCAGTATTTT. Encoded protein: CASGRPDTQYF.

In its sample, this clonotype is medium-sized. DNA of the CDR3: TGTGCCAGCAGCCACAGGGGGACCAACGTCCTGACTTTC. Translation gives CASSHRGTNVLTF. V usage is TRBV28 and J usage is TRBJ2-6, with 8 nucleotides matching TRBD1. The germline CDR1 and CDR2 sequences are MDHEN and SYDVKM. The CDR3 covers 13 residues. Trimming took 6 bases from V and 8 from J; bases not matched to a gene: 3.

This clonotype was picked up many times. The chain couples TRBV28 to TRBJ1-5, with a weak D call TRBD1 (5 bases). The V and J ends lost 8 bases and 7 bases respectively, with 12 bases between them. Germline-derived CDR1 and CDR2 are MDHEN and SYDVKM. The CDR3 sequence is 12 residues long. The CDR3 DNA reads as TGTGCCAGCTTTCGGGGGGGACAGCCCCAGCATTTT. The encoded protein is CASFRGGQPQHF.

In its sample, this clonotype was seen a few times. The CDR3 coding sequence is TGCGCCAGCAGCTTGTGGGACACCTACAATGAGCAGTTCTTC. It codes for CASSLWDTYNEQFF. V is TRBV5-1 and J is TRBJ2-1; TRBD1 is a possible D gene (6 bases). Trimming took 1 base from V and 2 from J, leaving 7 bases between them. The CDR3 covers 14 residues. Germline V CDR1 and CDR2: SGHRS, YFSETQ. Filled out from reference TRBV5-1 and TRBJ2-1, the complete variable domain reads KAGVTQTPRYLIKTRGQQVTLSCSPISGHRSVSWYQQTPGQGLQFLFEYFSETQRNKGNFPGRFSGRQFSNSRSEMNVSTLELGDSALYLCASSLWDTYNEQFFGPGTRLTVL.

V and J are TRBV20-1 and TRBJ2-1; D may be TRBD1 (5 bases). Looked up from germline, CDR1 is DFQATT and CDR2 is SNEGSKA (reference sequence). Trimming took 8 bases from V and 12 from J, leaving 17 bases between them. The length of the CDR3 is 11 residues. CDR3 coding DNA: TGCAGTTTAAGACAGTTACGAAGGCAGTTCTTC. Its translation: CSLRQLRRQFF.

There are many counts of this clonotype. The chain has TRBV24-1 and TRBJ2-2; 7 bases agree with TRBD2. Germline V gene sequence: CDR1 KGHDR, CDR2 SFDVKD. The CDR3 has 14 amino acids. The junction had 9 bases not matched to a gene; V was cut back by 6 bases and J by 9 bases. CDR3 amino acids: CATSWAGESRELFF. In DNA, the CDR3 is TGTGCCACCAGTTGGGCGGGAGAGAGCCGGGAGCTGTTTTTT.

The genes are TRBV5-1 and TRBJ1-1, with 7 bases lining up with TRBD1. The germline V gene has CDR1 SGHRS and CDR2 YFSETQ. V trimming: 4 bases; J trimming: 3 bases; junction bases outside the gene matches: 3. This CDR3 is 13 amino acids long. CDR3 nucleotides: TGCGCCAGCAGCATCGACAGGGACACTGAAGCTTTCTTT. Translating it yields CASSIDRDTEAFF. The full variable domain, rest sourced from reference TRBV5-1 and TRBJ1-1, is KAGVTQTPRYLIKTRGQQVTLSCSPISGHRSVSWYQQTPGQGLQFLFEYFSETQRNKGNFPGRFSGRQFSNSRSEMNVSTLELGDSALYLCASSIDRDTEAFFGQGTRLTVV.

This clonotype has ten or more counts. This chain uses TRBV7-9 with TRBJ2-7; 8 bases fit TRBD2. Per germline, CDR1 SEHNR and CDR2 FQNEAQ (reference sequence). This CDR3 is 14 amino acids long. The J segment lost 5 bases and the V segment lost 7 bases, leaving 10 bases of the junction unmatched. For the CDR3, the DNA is TGTGCCAGCAACATAGCGGGGACCCTTCACGAGCAGTACTTC. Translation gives CASNIAGTLHEQYF.